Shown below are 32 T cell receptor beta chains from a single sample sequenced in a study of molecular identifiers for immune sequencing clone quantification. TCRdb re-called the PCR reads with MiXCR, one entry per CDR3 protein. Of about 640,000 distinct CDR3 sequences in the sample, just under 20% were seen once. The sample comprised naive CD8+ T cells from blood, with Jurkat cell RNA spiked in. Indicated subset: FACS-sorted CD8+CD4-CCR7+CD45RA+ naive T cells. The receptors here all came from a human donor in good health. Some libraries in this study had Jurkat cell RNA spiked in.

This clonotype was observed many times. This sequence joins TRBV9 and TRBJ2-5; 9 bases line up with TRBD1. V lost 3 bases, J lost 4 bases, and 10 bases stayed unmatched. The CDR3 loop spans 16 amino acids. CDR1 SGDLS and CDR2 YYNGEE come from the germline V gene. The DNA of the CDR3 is TGTGCCAGCAGCGCACCGCCACAGGGGGCTGGAGAGACCCAGTACTTC. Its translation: CASSAPPQGAGETQYF.

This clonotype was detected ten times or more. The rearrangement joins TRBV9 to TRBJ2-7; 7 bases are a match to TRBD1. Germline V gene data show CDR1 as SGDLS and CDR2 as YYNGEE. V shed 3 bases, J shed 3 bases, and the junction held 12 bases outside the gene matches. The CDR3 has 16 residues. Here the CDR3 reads CASSGGRQGSIYEQYF. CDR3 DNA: TGTGCCAGCAGCGGGGGGAGACAGGGTAGTATCTACGAGCAGTACTTC.

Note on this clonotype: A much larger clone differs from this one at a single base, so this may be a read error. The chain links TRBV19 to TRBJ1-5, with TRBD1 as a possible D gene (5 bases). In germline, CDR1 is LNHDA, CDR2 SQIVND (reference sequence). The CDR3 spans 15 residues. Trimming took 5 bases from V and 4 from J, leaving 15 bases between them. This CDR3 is CASSPRGTSNQPQHF. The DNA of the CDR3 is TGTGCCAGTAGTCCGCGGGGCACCTCAAATCAGCCCCAGCATTTT.

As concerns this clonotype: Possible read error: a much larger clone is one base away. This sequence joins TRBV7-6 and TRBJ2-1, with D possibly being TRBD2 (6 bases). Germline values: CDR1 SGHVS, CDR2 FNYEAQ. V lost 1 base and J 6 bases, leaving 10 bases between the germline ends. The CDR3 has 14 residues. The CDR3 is CASSLGLDSNEQFF. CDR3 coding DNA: TGTGCCAGCAGCTTAGGACTAGACAGCAATGAGCAGTTCTTC. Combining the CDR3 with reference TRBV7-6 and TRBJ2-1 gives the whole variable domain GAGVSQSPRYKVTKRGQDVALRCDPISGHVSLYWYRQALGQGPEFLTYFNYEAQQDKSGLPNDRFSAERPEGSISTLTIQRTEQRDSAMYRCASSLGLDSNEQFFGPGTRLTVL.

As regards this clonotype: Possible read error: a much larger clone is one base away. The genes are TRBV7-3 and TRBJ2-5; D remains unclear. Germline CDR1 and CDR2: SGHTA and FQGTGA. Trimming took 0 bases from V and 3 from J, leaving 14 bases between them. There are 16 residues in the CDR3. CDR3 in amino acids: CASSLTGGPEEETQYF. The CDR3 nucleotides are TGTGCCAGCAGCTTAACAGGTGGACCCGAGGAAGAGACCCAGTACTTC.

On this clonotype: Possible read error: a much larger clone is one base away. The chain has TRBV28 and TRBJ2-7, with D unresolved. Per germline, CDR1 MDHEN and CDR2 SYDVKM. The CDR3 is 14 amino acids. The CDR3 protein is CAGSLPRFSYEQYF. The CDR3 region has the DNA TGTGCCGGCAGTCTCCCGAGGTTCTCCTACGAGCAGTACTTC.

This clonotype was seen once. The CDR3 coding sequence is TGCGCCAGCAGCCAAGATGGGTTGGGACCCCACTACGAGCAGTACTTC. Encoded protein: CASSQDGLGPHYEQYF. This sequence joins TRBV4-3 and TRBJ2-7; perhaps D is TRBD1 or TRBD2 (5 bases each). CDR1 and CDR2 (germline): LGHNA, YSLEER. This CDR3 has 16 residues. V was shortened by 0 bases and J by 3 bases, with 15 bases between the two germline ends.

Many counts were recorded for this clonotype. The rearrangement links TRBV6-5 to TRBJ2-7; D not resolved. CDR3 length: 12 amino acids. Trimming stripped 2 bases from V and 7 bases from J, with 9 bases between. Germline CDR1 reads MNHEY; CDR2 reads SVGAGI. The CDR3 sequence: CASSYDKKEQYF. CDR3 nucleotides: TGTGCCAGCAGTTACGACAAAAAAGAGCAGTACTTC.

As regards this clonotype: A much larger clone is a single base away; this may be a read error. For the CDR3, the DNA is TGTGCCACCAGCGGGACCCACACCGGGAAGCTGTTTTTT. It specifies CATSGTHTGKLFF. The chain carries TRBV24-1 and TRBJ2-2; D is perhaps TRBD1 or TRBD2 (5 bases each). Germline V gene sequence: CDR1 KGHDR, CDR2 SFDVKD. The CDR3 totals 13 residues.

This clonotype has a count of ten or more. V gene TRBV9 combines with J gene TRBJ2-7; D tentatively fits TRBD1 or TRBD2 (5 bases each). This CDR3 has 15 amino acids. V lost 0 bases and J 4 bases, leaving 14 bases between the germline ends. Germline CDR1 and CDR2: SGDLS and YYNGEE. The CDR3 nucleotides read TGTGCCAGCAGCGTAGGAGGGACGACCAGGTACGAGCAGTACTTC. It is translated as CASSVGGTTRYEQYF.

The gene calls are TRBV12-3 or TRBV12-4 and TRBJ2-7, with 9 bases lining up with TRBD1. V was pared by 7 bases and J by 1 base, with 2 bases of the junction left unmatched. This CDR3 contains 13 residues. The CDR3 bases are TGTGCCAGCAAAGGGACAGGGTCCTACGAGCAGTACTTC. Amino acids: CASKGTGSYEQYF.

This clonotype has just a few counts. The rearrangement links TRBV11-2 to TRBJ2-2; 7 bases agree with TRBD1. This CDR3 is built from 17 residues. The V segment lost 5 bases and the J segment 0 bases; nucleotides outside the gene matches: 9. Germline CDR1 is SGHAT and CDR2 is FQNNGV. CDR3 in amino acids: CASSPFMGQPNTGELFF. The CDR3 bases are TGTGCCAGCAGCCCATTTATGGGACAGCCGAACACCGGGGAGCTGTTTTTT.

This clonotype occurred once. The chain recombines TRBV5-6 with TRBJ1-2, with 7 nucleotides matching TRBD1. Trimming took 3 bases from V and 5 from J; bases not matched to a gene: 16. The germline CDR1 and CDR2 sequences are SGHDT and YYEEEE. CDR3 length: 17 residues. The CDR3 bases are TGTGCCAGCAGCTCGGGACTGGGGGACAGCCCTAGGTATGGCTACACCTTC. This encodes CASSSGLGDSPRYGYTF.

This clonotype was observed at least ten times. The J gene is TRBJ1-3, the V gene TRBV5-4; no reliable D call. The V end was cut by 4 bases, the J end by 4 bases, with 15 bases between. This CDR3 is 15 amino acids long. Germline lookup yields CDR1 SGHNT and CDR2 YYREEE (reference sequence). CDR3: CASSHGGDSGNTIYF. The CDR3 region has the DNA TGTGCCAGCAGCCATGGCGGGGATTCAGGAAACACCATATATTTT.

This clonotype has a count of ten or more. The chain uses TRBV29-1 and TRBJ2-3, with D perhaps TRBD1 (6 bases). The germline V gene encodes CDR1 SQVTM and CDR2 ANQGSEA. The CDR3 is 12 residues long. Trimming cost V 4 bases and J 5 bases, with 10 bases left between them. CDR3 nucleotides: TGCAGCGTTGGGACAGCACAAGATACGCAGTATTTT. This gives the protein CSVGTAQDTQYF.

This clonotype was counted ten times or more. Here the CDR3 DNA reads TGTGCCAGCAGTCCCGGGACAGGGATTCGCGGGGAGCTGTTTTTT. Protein: CASSPGTGIRGELFF. The chain employs TRBV12-3 or TRBV12-4 and TRBJ2-2; 9 nucleotides agree with TRBD1. The V segment lost 5 bases and the J segment 7 bases; nucleotides outside the gene matches: 8. The CDR3 is 15 amino acids.

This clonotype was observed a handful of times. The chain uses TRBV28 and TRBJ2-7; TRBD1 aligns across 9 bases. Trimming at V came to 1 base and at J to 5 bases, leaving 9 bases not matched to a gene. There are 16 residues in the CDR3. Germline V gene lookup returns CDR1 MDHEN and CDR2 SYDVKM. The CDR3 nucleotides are TGTGCCAGCAGTTTATCCCCCGGGGACAGGGTCGACGAGCAGTACTTC. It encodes CASSLSPGDRVDEQYF.

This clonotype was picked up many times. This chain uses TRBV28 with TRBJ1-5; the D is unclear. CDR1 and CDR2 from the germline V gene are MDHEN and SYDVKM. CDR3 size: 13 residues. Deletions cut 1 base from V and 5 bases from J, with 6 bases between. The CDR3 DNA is TGTGCCAGCAGTTTATACGCTGATCAGCCCCAGCATTTT. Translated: CASSLYADQPQHF.

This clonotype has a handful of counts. CDR3 coding DNA: TGCAGTGCTAGAGATATAGGGGCTGCAACTAATGAAAAACTGTTTTTT. Translated: CSARDIGAATNEKLFF. The chain has TRBV20-1 and TRBJ1-4; weak D call: TRBD1 (5 bases). V was pared by 0 bases and J by 0 bases, with 11 bases between. The CDR3 totals 16 residues. Germline CDR1 and CDR2: DFQATT and SNEGSKA (reference sequence).

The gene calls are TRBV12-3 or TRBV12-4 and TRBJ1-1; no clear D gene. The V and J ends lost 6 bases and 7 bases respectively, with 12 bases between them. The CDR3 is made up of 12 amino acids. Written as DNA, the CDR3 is TGTGCCAGCAGCCTCGACGGTCTTGAAGCTTTCTTT. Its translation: CASSLDGLEAFF.

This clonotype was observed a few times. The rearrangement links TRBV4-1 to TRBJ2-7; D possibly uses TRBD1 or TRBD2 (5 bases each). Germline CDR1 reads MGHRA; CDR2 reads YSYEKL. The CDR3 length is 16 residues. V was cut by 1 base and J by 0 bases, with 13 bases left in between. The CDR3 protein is CASSQAQEGYSYEQYF. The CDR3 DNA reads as TGCGCCAGCAGCCAAGCCCAAGAGGGGTACTCCTACGAGCAGTACTTC.

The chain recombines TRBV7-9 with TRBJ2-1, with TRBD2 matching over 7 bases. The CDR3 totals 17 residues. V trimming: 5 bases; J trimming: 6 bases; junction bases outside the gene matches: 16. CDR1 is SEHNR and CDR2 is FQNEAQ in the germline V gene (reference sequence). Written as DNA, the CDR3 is TGTGCCAGCAGCCCCGTTCGCGGGGACTATGCAGGCAATGAGCAGTTCTTC. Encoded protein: CASSPVRGDYAGNEQFF.

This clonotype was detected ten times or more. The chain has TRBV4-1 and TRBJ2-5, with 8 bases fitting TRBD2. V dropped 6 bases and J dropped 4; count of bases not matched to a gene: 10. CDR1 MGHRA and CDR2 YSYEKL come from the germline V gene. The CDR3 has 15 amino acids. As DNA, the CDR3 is TGCGCCAGCAGTTCCGTCGGGGGGGCCCCAGAGACCCAGTACTTC. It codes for CASSSVGGAPETQYF.

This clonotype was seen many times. In DNA, the CDR3 is TGCGCCAGCAGCTCTCGGACAGGGGAAGGCGAGCAGTACTTC. Amino acid sequence: CASSSRTGEGEQYF. The V call is TRBV4-3, the J call TRBJ2-7; 9 bases fit TRBD1. This CDR3 contains 14 residues. The germline CDR1 and CDR2 sequences are LGHNA and YSLEER. J lost 6 bases, V lost 5 bases, and 8 bases had no gene match.

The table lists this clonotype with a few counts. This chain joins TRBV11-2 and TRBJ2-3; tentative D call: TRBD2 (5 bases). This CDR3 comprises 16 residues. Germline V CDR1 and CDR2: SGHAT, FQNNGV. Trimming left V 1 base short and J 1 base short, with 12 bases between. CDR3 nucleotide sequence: TGTGCCAGCAGCTTAGTTGTGGGAGCCGGCACAGATACGCAGTATTTT. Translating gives CASSLVVGAGTDTQYF.

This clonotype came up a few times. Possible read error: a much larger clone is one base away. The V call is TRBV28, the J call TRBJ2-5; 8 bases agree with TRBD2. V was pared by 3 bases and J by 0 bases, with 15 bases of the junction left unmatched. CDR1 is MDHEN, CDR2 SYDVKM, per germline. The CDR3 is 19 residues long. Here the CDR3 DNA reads TGTGCCAGCAGTTTCGGCCCCCTCGGGTGCGGGGGGAACCAAGAGACCCAGTACTTC. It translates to CASSFGPLGCGGNQETQYF. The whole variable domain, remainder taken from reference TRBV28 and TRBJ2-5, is DVKVTQSSRYLVKRTGEKVFLECVQDMDHENMFWYRQDPGLGLRLIYFSYDVKMKEKGDIPEGYSVSREKKERFSLILESASTNQTSMYLCASSFGPLGCGGNQETQYFGPGTRLLVL.

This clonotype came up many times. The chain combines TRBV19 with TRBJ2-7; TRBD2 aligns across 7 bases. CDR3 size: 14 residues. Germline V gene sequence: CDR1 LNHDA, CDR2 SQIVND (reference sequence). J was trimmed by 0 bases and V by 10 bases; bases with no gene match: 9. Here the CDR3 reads CATSPGTTSYEQYF. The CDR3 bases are TGTGCCACCAGCCCCGGGACTACCTCCTACGAGCAGTACTTC.

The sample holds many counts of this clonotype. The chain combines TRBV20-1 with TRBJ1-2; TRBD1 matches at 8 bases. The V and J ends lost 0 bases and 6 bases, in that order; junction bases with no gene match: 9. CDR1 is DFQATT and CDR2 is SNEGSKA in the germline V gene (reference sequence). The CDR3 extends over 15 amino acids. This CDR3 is CSARDVSQGAHGYTF. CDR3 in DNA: TGCAGTGCTAGAGACGTATCGCAGGGGGCCCATGGCTACACCTTC.

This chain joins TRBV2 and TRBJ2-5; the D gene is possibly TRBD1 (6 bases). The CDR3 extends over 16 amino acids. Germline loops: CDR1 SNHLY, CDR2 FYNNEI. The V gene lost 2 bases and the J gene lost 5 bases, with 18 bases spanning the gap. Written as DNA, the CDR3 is TGTGCCAGCAGTGAACCCACGGGGCAGGGGTACGAGACCCAGTACTTC. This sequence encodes CASSEPTGQGYETQYF.

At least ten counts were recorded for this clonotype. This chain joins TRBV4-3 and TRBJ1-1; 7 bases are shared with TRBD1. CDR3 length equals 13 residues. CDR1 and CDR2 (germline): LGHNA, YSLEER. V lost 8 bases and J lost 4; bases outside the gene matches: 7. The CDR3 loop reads CASGAYRGTEAFF. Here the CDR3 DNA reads TGCGCCAGCGGAGCGTACAGGGGCACTGAAGCTTTCTTT.

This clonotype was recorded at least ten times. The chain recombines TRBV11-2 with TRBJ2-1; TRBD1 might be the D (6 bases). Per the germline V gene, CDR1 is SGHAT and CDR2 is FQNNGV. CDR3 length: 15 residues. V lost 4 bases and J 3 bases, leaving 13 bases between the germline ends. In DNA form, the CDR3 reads TGTGCCAGCAGCTCCTCGGACAGTAGCTACAATGAGCAGTTCTTC. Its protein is CASSSSDSSYNEQFF.

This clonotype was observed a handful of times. This CDR3 reads CASSGSGPTANTGELFF. The CDR3 bases are TGTGCCAGCAGTGGATCCGGGCCAACCGCGAACACCGGGGAGCTGTTTTTT. V gene TRBV12-3 or TRBV12-4 combines with J gene TRBJ2-2; D not resolved. Between the trimmed V and J ends, which lost 5 bases and 0 bases, there was a span of 16 bases. This CDR3 has 17 residues.